The 21 T cell receptor beta chains listed next were all sequenced from one sample in a study of shared clonotypes between healthy human individuals. It was CD45RO-negative cells, positively selected for CCR7, that made up naive CD8 cells, with terminally differentiated effector memory CD45RA+ cells excluded. The assay was immunoSEQ multiplex PCR, and TCRdb's table has in-frame clones only and misses some. The table has about 2,100,000 clones, roughly 91% seen once; the top ten hold about 1.5%. Material: naive CD8+ T cells from PBMCs. These receptor sequences come from a man in his late teens or twenties in good health. Some clones in this sample may be carry-over from other donors' samples.

V and J are TRBV2 and TRBJ2-5, with 7 bases lining up with TRBD1. This CDR3 is built from 15 residues. Germline assignment: CDR1 SNHLY and CDR2 FYNNEI. The ends lost 2 bases at V and 2 bases at J; junction bases unmatched: 5. The CDR3 bases are TGTGCCAGCAGTGAATTCAACAGGGGTCAAGAGACCCAGTACTTC. Residues: CASSEFNRGQETQYF.

The chain carries TRBV4-2 and TRBJ1-1; a weak D match, TRBD1 (5 bases). V was cut by 7 bases and J by 3 bases, with 15 bases left in between. The CDR3 runs 14 residues. Germline V gene lookup returns CDR1 LGHNA and CDR2 YNFKEQ. CDR3 amino acids: CASNGGAGYTEAFF. The CDR3, as DNA: TGTGCCAGCAACGGGGGTGCAGGGTACACTGAAGCTTTCTTT.

The V call is TRBV28, the J call TRBJ2-1, with D uncertain. V was pared by 9 bases and J by 0 bases, with 18 bases between. CDR1 is MDHEN, CDR2 SYDVKM, per germline. The CDR3 runs to 16 residues. The CDR3 loop is CARDPKCGNSYNEQFF. The CDR3 DNA reads as TGTGCCAGGGATCCTAAGTGCGGAAACTCCTACAATGAGCAGTTCTTC.

This clone was recorded a few times. The genes are TRBV4-1 and TRBJ2-1; 10 bases fit TRBD1. V lost 4 bases and J lost 8; bases outside the gene matches: 8. From germline, CDR1 is MGHRA and CDR2 YSYEKL. The CDR3 extends over 15 amino acids. DNA for the CDR3: TGCGCCAGCAGCCCCACGGGACAGGGGATGGATGAGCAGTTCTTC. Its translation: CASSPTGQGMDEQFF.

The gene calls are TRBV19 and TRBJ1-2; no firm D call. Germline V lookup: CDR1 LNHDA, CDR2 SQIVND (reference sequence). This CDR3 is built from 15 residues. The ends were cut back, 7 bases at V and 0 bases at J, with 15 bases in the middle. CDR3 sequence (DNA): TGTGCCAGTACTCCGCGGGAGGCTTCTAACTATGGCTACACCTTC. Translated: CASTPREASNYGYTF.

The rearrangement joins TRBV11-2 to TRBJ1-4; D remains ambiguous. The germline CDR1 and CDR2 sequences are SGHAT and FQNNGV. The CDR3 contains 13 residues. The V gene lost 6 bases and the J gene lost 7 bases, with 12 bases spanning the gap. CDR3 DNA sequence: TGTGCCAGCAGGGAGAGCTTGGGTGAAAAACTGTTTTTT. Translated, it gives CASRESLGEKLFF.

The chain is built from TRBV9 and TRBJ2-1; no reliable D call. V lost 3 bases to trimming and J lost 3 bases, with 7 bases between them. Germline V gives CDR1 SGDLS, CDR2 YYNGEE. This CDR3 is 13 amino acids long. For the CDR3, the DNA is TGTGCCAGCAGCGCAAACGACTACAATGAGCAGTTCTTC. It is translated as CASSANDYNEQFF.

This chain joins TRBV18 and TRBJ2-6; TRBD2 is a possible D gene (5 bases). CDR1 and CDR2 from the germline V gene are KGHSH and LQKENI. Deletions cut 1 base from V and 1 base from J, with 14 bases between. The CDR3 has 18 amino acids. DNA of the CDR3: TGTGCCAGCTCACCACTTGGACCGTGGACTTCTGGGGCCAACGTCCTGACTTTC. It is translated as CASSPLGPWTSGANVLTF.

This CDR3 reads CASSPGTIKWELFF. CDR3 nucleotide sequence: TGTGCCAGCAGCCCAGGGACAATCAAATGGGAGCTGTTTTTT. The genes are TRBV9 and TRBJ2-2; perhaps TRBD1 as D (6 bases). The V and J ends lost 4 bases and 9 bases respectively, with 16 bases between them. The germline V gene encodes CDR1 SGDLS and CDR2 YYNGEE. There are 14 residues in the CDR3.

V is TRBV7-6 and J is TRBJ1-2, with 10 bases fitting TRBD1. CDR3 length equals 15 residues. The J segment lost 4 bases and the V segment lost 5 bases, leaving 7 bases of the junction unmatched. Germline V CDR1 and CDR2: SGHVS, FNYEAQ. DNA for the CDR3: TGTGCCAGCAGCCCGTTGACAGGGGGCGCCTATGGCTACACCTTC. Translation: CASSPLTGGAYGYTF.

In this sample, this clone turned up a few times. The chain links TRBV5-6 to TRBJ1-1; D ambiguous. Germline CDR1 reads SGHDT; CDR2 reads YYEEEE. The CDR3 runs 12 residues. V was trimmed by 3 bases and J by 5 bases, leaving 8 bases between them. The CDR3 DNA is TGTGCCAGCAGCTCATCGGGTACTGAAGCTTTCTTT. Amino acids: CASSSSGTEAFF. The full variable domain, with the rest looked up from reference TRBV5-6 and TRBJ1-1, is DAGVTQSPTHLIKTRGQQVTLRCSPKSGHDTVSWYQQALGQGPQFIFQYYEEEERQRGNFPDRFSGHQFPNYSSELNVNALLLGDSALYLCASSSSGTEAFFGQGTRLTVV.

Remarks on this clone: A clone one base away is much larger, so this may be a read error. Other DNA variants within this sample encode the same CDR3. The V call is TRBV27, the J call TRBJ2-1; D may be TRBD1 (6 bases). Trimming removed 6 bases at V and 6 bases at J, with 9 bases between. There are 12 residues in the CDR3. Germline-derived CDR1 and CDR2 are MNHEY and SMNVEV (reference sequence). Here the CDR3 DNA reads TGTGCCAGCAGCCTAGGGGGCAATGAGCAGTTCTTC. Translated, it gives CASSLGGNEQFF.

The rearrangement uses TRBV30 and TRBJ2-1; a possible D gene is TRBD2 (6 bases). This CDR3 has 13 amino acids. Trimming shortened V by 0 bases and J by 8 bases, and 11 bases separated the two germline ends. CDR1 is GTSNPN, CDR2 SVGIG, per germline (reference sequence). The CDR3: CAWSVSAGHEQFF. Here the CDR3 DNA reads TGTGCCTGGAGTGTATCTGCGGGGCATGAGCAGTTCTTC.

This chain connects TRBV2 to TRBJ2-1; tentatively, D is TRBD1 (5 bases). The CDR3 spans 16 residues. Germline lookup yields CDR1 SNHLY and CDR2 FYNNEI. The V end was cut by 6 bases, the J end by 2 bases, with 17 bases between. CDR3 amino acids: CASSAGPEQAYNEQFF. CDR3 DNA: TGTGCCAGCAGCGCAGGGCCCGAACAGGCCTACAATGAGCAGTTCTTC.

The chain uses TRBV27 and TRBJ1-2; D gene uncertain. This CDR3 spans 17 amino acids. With 0 bases removed from V and 0 bases from J, the gap between germline ends came to 14 bases. Looked up from germline, CDR1 is MNHEY and CDR2 is SMNVEV (reference sequence). The CDR3 loop reads CASSLSRQNHPNYGYTF. DNA for the CDR3: TGTGCCAGCAGTTTATCACGGCAGAATCACCCTAACTATGGCTACACCTTC.

The rearrangement uses TRBV4-2 and TRBJ1-1; D may be TRBD1 (5 bases). Germline V gene lookup returns CDR1 LGHNA and CDR2 YNFKEQ. The CDR3 length is 14 residues. V lost 2 bases to trimming and J lost 6 bases, with 13 bases between them. The CDR3: CASSQLTGSPEAFF. The CDR3 nucleotides read TGTGCCAGCAGCCAACTTACAGGTTCTCCTGAAGCTTTCTTT.

The gene calls are TRBV4-2 and TRBJ2-1, with TRBD2 matching 9 bases. Germline V gene lookup returns CDR1 LGHNA and CDR2 YNFKEQ. CDR3 length equals 16 residues. The ends lost 0 bases at V and 9 bases at J; junction bases unmatched: 9. In nucleotides, the CDR3 is TGTGCCAGCAGCCAAGATTGGGGTAGCGGGAGATTTGAGCAGTTCTTC. This translates into CASSQDWGSGRFEQFF.

V is TRBV7-2 and J is TRBJ2-5, with 7 bases matching TRBD1. J gave up 7 bases and V 5 bases, and 16 bases lay outside the gene matches. Germline V gene data show CDR1 as SGHTA and CDR2 as FQGNSA. The CDR3 has 16 amino acids. CDR3 nucleotide sequence: TGTGCCAGCAGCCCCTCGGGACAGTTTGGCAAAGGGACCCAGTACTTC. Protein product: CASSPSGQFGKGTQYF.

The chain uses TRBV30 and TRBJ1-2, with a possible D match to TRBD1 (5 bases). The CDR3 contains 12 residues. V was pared by 0 bases and J by 6 bases, with 8 bases between. Germline CDR1 and CDR2: GTSNPN and SVGIG (reference sequence). The CDR3 loop reads CAWSVGGDGYTF. The CDR3 DNA sequence: TGTGCCTGGAGTGTCGGGGGAGATGGCTACACCTTC.

The rearrangement links TRBV29-1 to TRBJ2-5; 8 bases agree with TRBD2. Trimming cost V 6 bases and J 5 bases; bases outside gene matches: 17. Germline CDR1 SQVTM, CDR2 ANQGSEA. The CDR3 sequence is 16 residues long. The CDR3 loop reads CSVNPTGLAGGETQYF. The CDR3 coding sequence is TGCAGCGTCAACCCGACTGGACTAGCCGGGGGGGAGACCCAGTACTTC.

This chain links TRBV15 with TRBJ2-1, with TRBD2 identical over 13 bases. Per the germline V gene, CDR1 is LNHNV and CDR2 is YYDKDF (reference sequence). V lost 1 base to trimming and J lost 6 bases; unmatched junction nucleotides: 3. The CDR3 contains 16 residues. The CDR3, as DNA: TGTGCCACCAGCAGAGGACTAGCGGGAGGTTCCAATGAGCAGTTCTTC. Translating it yields CATSRGLAGGSNEQFF.